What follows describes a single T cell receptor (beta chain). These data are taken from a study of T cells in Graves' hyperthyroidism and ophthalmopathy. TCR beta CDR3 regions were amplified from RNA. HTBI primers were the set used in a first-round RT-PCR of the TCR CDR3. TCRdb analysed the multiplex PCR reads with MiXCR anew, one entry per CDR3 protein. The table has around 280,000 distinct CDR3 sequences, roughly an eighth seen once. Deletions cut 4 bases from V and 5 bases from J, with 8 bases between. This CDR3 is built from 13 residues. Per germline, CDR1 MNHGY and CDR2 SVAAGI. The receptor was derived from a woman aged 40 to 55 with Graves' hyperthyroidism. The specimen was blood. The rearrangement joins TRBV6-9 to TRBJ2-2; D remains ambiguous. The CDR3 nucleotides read TGTGCCAGCAGTTTCCCTATAACCGGGGAGCTGTTTTTT. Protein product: CASSFPITGELFF.